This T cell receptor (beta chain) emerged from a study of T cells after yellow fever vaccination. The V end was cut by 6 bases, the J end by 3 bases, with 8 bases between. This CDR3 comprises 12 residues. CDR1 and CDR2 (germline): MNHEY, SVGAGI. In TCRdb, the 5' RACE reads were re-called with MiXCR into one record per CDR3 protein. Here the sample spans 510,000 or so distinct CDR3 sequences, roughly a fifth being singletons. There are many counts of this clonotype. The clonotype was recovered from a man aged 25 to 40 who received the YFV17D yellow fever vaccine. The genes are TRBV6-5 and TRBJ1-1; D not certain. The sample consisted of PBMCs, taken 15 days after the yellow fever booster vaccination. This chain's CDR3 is CASRYRDTEAFF. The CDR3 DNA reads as TGTGCCAGCAGGTACAGAGACACTGAAGCTTTCTTT.